This TCR beta chain was captured in a study of CD8 T cells in Susac syndrome. Background on the study: Susac syndrome patients were untreated, on corticosteroids with some adding intravenous immunoglobulin, or on intravenous immunoglobulin only. Overall study findings and caveats: In Susac patients, clonal expansion was not detected in CD4+ cells.

Concerning this clonotype itself: The antigen remains unidentified.

Sequencing targeted TCR beta in blood CD8+ and CD4+ T cells. TEMRA cells were enriched by FACS, and CD4+ and CD8+ T cells were negatively isolated. Reverse transcription used about 0.5 to 1 ug RNA and random hexamers. A single record per CDR3 protein comes from TCRdb applying MiXCR to the immunoSEQ multiplex PCR reads. In the table there are approximately 190,000 distinct CDR3 sequences, 91% of which are singletons. Germline V gives CDR1 KGHSH, CDR2 LQKENI. Trimming took 2 bases from V and 2 from J; bases not matched to a gene: 2. This CDR3 is built from 17 residues. The TCR comes from a human donor with Susac syndrome. Sequences were obtained from CD4+ T cells from PBMCs. The V gene is TRBV18, the J gene TRBJ2-2, with TRBD2 matching over 13 bases. The CDR3: CASSPRTSGGNTGELFF. The CDR3 DNA is TGTGCCAGCTCACCAAGGACTAGCGGGGGCAACACCGGGGAGCTGTTTTTT.